The present T cell receptor beta chain was sequenced within a study of T cells in Graves' hyperthyroidism and ophthalmopathy. Findings of the study overall: Blood also carried most thyroid clonotypes expanded above 0.001.

Trimming pared 5 bases from V and 4 bases from J, leaving 11 bases between. The CDR3 is 14 amino acids. Germline loops: CDR1 MDHEN, CDR2 SYDVKM. Researchers took RNA transcripts and amplified the TCR beta CDR3 regions from them. TCR CDR3 regions were first amplified by RT-PCR with HTBI primers. Using its own MiXCR run on the multiplex PCR reads, TCRdb lists one record per CDR3 protein. The data show roughly 180,000 distinct CDR3 sequences, less than 10% seen once. In this sample, this clonotype turned up many times. Its target is not known. The chain carries TRBV28 and TRBJ2-2, with unresolved D. Sequenced input: blood. The source of this sequence is a woman younger than 30 with Graves' hyperthyroidism that later progressed to Graves' ophthalmopathy. CDR3 DNA: TGTGCCAGCAGTCCCCCGGCCCCCACCGGGGAGCTGTTTTTT. Residues: CASSPPAPTGELFF.